This entry lists 3 T cell receptor beta chains sequenced from one sample in a study of breast tumors, draining lymph nodes, adjacent tissues. Samples came from axillary lymph nodes draining the breast cancer. MiXCR, run by TCRdb on the multiplex PCR reads, gives a single entry per CDR3 protein. The sample includes some 200,000 distinct CDR3 sequences, around 29% of them seen just once. Sequencing used axillary lymph node tissue. All receptors derive from a female donor with breast cancer. Some clones in this sample may be carry-over from other donors' samples.

The rearrangement uses TRBV3-1 and TRBJ1-4; TRBD1 agrees at 7 bases. The CDR3 sequence is 15 residues long. V lost 3 bases, J lost 5 bases, and 6 bases stayed unmatched. Germline assignment: CDR1 LGHDT and CDR2 YNNKEL (reference sequence). The CDR3 reads CASSHPTGRNEKLFF. CDR3 nucleotides: TGTGCCAGCAGCCACCCGACAGGGAGAAATGAAAAACTGTTTTTT. Together with reference TRBV3-1 and TRBJ1-4, the CDR3 gives the full variable domain: DTAVSQTPKYLVTQMGNDKSIKCEQNLGHDTMYWYKQDSKKFLKIMFSYNNKELIINETVPNRFSPKSPDKAHLNLHINSLELGDSAVYFCASSHPTGRNEKLFFGSGTQLSVL.

This clonotype was seen a handful of times. A much larger clone lies a single base off, so this may be a read error. The chain recombines TRBV20-1 with TRBJ2-5, with D unresolved. The CDR3 loop spans 13 amino acids. The germline CDR1 and CDR2 sequences are DFQATT and SNEGSKA (reference sequence). For the CDR3, the DNA is TGCAGTGCTCAGGACCGAGACCAAGAGACCCAGTGCTTC. Protein: CSAQDRDQETQCF.

A note on this clonotype: The junction departs from germline at one end; a sequencing error may be responsible. This chain connects TRBV7-9 to TRBJ2-5; either TRBD1 or TRBD2 may fit D (7 bases each). This CDR3 is built from 14 residues. The V gene's germline CDR1 is SEHNR and CDR2 FQNEAQ (reference sequence). CDR3 amino acids: CASSFEQGRETLYF. The CDR3 coding sequence is TGTGCCAGCAGCTTCGAACAGGGGCGGGAGACCCTGTACTTC.